This entry lists 14 T cell receptor beta chains sequenced from one sample in a study of T cells in Graves' hyperthyroidism and ophthalmopathy (dated by TCRdb to between 2017 and 2020). Receptors were amplified or captured by multiplex PCR. Sequencer: Illumina HiSeq 2000. TCR beta CDR3 regions were amplified from RNA transcripts. A first-round RT-PCR of the TCR CDR3 used the HTBI primer set with the Qiagen OneStep RT-PCR kit. TCRdb reran the public reads through fastp at Q25 and MiXCR, keeping productive beta chains. Records with the same CDR3 protein are collapsed into one entry carrying the most frequent genes and DNA. The sample yields about 590,000 distinct CDR3 sequences; approximately 15% were counted once. Of the sample, 7% to 9% is held by the ten largest clones. The specimen sequenced was blood. All receptors derive from a woman under 30 with Graves' ophthalmopathy.

This clonotype was found a few times. The gene calls are TRBV19 and TRBJ2-1, with 7 bases aligning to TRBD2. This CDR3 has 19 amino acids. Germline CDR1 and CDR2: LNHDA and SQIVND (reference sequence). J lost 2 bases, V lost 3 bases, and 16 bases had no gene match. The chain's CDR3 is CASSMTPIGGVPTYNEQFF. CDR3 coding DNA: TGTGCCAGTAGTATGACTCCGATTGGGGGGGTCCCGACCTACAATGAGCAGTTCTTC.

This clonotype was counted a few times. The V and J genes are TRBV4-1 and TRBJ1-1, with 7 bases aligning to TRBD1. Germline V gene sequence: CDR1 MGHRA, CDR2 YSYEKL. The ends lost 1 base at V and 3 bases at J; junction bases unmatched: 8. The CDR3 totals 16 residues. CDR3 protein: CASSQGEGGADTEAFF. DNA of the CDR3: TGCGCCAGCAGCCAAGGAGAAGGGGGCGCGGACACTGAAGCTTTCTTT.

With respect to this clonotype: It may be a read error: a sequence one base away is much more abundant. The V gene is TRBV7-9, the J gene TRBJ2-3, with 8 bases that match TRBD1. J gave up 6 bases and V 8 bases, and 10 bases lay outside the gene matches. The CDR3 consists of 14 residues. Germline loops: CDR1 SEHNR, CDR2 FQNEAQ (reference sequence). The CDR3 sequence: CASGPPDRADTQYF. The CDR3 nucleotides read TGTGCCAGCGGCCCACCGGACAGGGCGGATACGCAGTATTTT.

This clonotype was picked up many times. This rearrangement joins TRBV7-2 to TRBJ2-1; D is tentatively TRBD1 or TRBD2 (6 bases each). The germline V and J ends were trimmed by 5 bases and 4 bases, with 12 bases remaining between them. The CDR3 spans 14 residues. The germline gives CDR1 SGHTA, CDR2 FQGNSA. The chain's CDR3 is CASSPRGRYNEQFF. The CDR3 DNA sequence: TGTGCCAGCAGCCCCCGGGGGCGGTACAATGAGCAGTTCTTC.

A word on this clonotype: A much larger clone differs from this one at a single base, so this may be a read error. The gene calls are TRBV27 and TRBJ2-1, with D maybe TRBD1 (5 bases). The CDR3 extends over 14 amino acids. The germline gives CDR1 MNHEY, CDR2 SMNVEV (reference sequence). Trimming left V 7 bases short and J 1 base short, with 11 bases between. The CDR3 DNA follows: TGTGCCAGCACCCCTACAGGTTCCTACAATGAGCAGTTCTTC. Residues: CASTPTGSYNEQFF.

This clonotype was found many times. A much larger clonotype is one base distant, so this may be a read error. The chain couples TRBV12-3 or TRBV12-4 to TRBJ1-1, with no clear D. V lost 1 base, J lost 4 bases, and 7 bases lay in between. The CDR3 length is 13 residues. The CDR3 DNA follows: TGTGCCAGCAGTTTAGGCAGGATCACTGAAGCTTTCTTT. Residues: CASSLGRITEAFF.

This clonotype was found a few times. A much larger clone sits a single nucleotide away, making a read error possible. J is TRBJ1-5 and V is TRBV7-2, with D possibly matching TRBD1 (6 bases). Trimming took 4 bases from V and 5 from J, leaving 15 bases between them. Germline V gene data show CDR1 as SGHTA and CDR2 as FQGNSA. The CDR3 contains 15 residues. The DNA of the CDR3 is TGTGCCAGCAGCTCAGCCGCAGGGGTAGATCAGCCCCAGCATTTT. This gives the protein CASSSAAGVDQPQHF.

This clonotype came up many times. The DNA of the CDR3 is TGTGCCAGCAGCTTGATTCTAGCGGCCAATGAGCAGTTCTTC. Its protein is CASSLILAANEQFF. The rearrangement links TRBV5-8 to TRBJ2-1; 7 bases map to TRBD2. Trimming cost V 1 base and J 6 bases; bases outside gene matches: 4. This CDR3 is 14 amino acids long. Germline assignment: CDR1 SGHTS and CDR2 YDEGEE.

This clonotype was seen at least ten times. This chain links TRBV12-3 or TRBV12-4 with TRBJ2-7; maybe TRBD2 (6 bases). Trimming stripped 8 bases from V and 0 bases from J, with 14 bases between. The CDR3 length is 14 residues. The CDR3 sequence: CASRPGGASYEQYF. The CDR3 DNA follows: TGTGCCAGCCGCCCGGGCGGGGCCTCCTACGAGCAGTACTTC.

In nucleotides, the CDR3 is TGCAGTGCTAGAGAGGCAATGTATCTCGGGTACTACGAGCAGTACTTC. This codes for CSAREAMYLGYYEQYF. The chain couples TRBV20-1 to TRBJ2-7; D is unresolved. This CDR3 has 16 residues. The germline gives CDR1 DFQATT, CDR2 SNEGSKA (reference sequence). V was trimmed by 0 bases and J by 3 bases, leaving 18 bases between them.

This clonotype was recorded at least ten times. The V call is TRBV28, the J call TRBJ2-7; D is uncertain. CDR3 length: 12 amino acids. Trimming took 6 bases from V and 2 from J, leaving 8 bases between them. Germline loops: CDR1 MDHEN, CDR2 SYDVKM. The CDR3, as DNA: TGTGCCAGCAGCCACCCGGCCTACGAGCAGTACTTC. Translated: CASSHPAYEQYF. The variable domain in full, completed from reference TRBV28 and TRBJ2-7, reads DVKVTQSSRYLVKRTGEKVFLECVQDMDHENMFWYRQDPGLGLRLIYFSYDVKMKEKGDIPEGYSVSREKKERFSLILESASTNQTSMYLCASSHPAYEQYFGPGTRLTVT.

V is TRBV24-1 and J is TRBJ2-4; a possible D gene is TRBD2 (5 bases). Germline V gene sequence: CDR1 KGHDR, CDR2 SFDVKD. The germline V and J ends were trimmed by 4 bases and 0 bases, with 15 bases remaining between them. The CDR3 extends over 17 amino acids. CDR3 loop: CATSDARGAVAKNIQYF. DNA for the CDR3: TGTGCCACCAGTGACGCCCGAGGAGCGGTAGCCAAAAACATTCAGTACTTC.

In this sample, this clonotype turned up many times. The chain is built from TRBV20-1 and TRBJ1-4; a weak D match, TRBD1 (6 bases). Germline CDR1 reads DFQATT; CDR2 reads SNEGSKA (reference sequence). This CDR3 has 14 amino acids. The germline V and J ends were trimmed by 6 bases and 8 bases, with 19 bases remaining between them. CDR3 residues: CSAYGGGLLEKLFF. In DNA, the CDR3 is TGCAGTGCCTACGGGGGGGGGCTGTTGGAAAAACTGTTTTTT.

This clonotype was detected a few times. The V call is TRBV24-1, the J call TRBJ1-5; unclear D gene. This CDR3 has 12 residues. The V and J ends lost 2 bases and 5 bases respectively, with 3 bases between them. The V gene's germline CDR1 is KGHDR and CDR2 SFDVKD. CDR3 loop: CATSDSDQPQHF. DNA of the CDR3: TGTGCCACCAGTGATTCTGATCAGCCCCAGCATTTT.